What follows are 8 T cell receptor beta chains derived from one specimen sequenced in a study of T cells in Graves' hyperthyroidism and ophthalmopathy. It was RNA transcripts that yielded the amplified TCR beta CDR3 regions. The HTBI primer set drove a first-round RT-PCR of the TCR CDR3. TCRdb reprocessed the multiplex PCR reads with MiXCR, giving one entry per CDR3 protein. The sample gives over 250,000 distinct CDR3 sequences, 22% of which show up once; about 60% is in the top ten. Sequencing used blood. The receptors were gathered from a man aged 30 to 39 with Graves' ophthalmopathy.

This clonotype turned up a few times. This chain connects TRBV5-1 to TRBJ1-1; 7 bases agree with TRBD1. This CDR3 region has 15 residues. The V and J ends lost 4 bases and 5 bases, in that order; junction bases with no gene match: 11. Germline CDR1 is SGHRS and CDR2 is YFSETQ. The CDR3 loop reads CASSPRQGGGTEAFF. For the CDR3, the DNA is TGCGCCAGCAGCCCGCGACAGGGCGGTGGGACTGAAGCTTTCTTT.

This clonotype was seen many times. The rearrangement joins TRBV11-2 to TRBJ2-1; D is unresolved. The CDR3 sequence is 12 residues long. Germline V gives CDR1 SGHAT, CDR2 FQNNGV. V was trimmed by 1 base and J by 10 bases, leaving 8 bases between them. The CDR3 nucleotides read TGTGCCAGCAGCTTAGTTGGGCTAGAGCAGTTCTTC. It translates to CASSLVGLEQFF.

Ten or more counts support this clonotype. The chain combines TRBV3-1 with TRBJ1-6; D possibly corresponds to TRBD1 (6 bases). This CDR3 has 14 amino acids. Trimming removed 2 bases from V and 8 bases from J, with 10 bases in between. Per the germline V gene, CDR1 is LGHDT and CDR2 is YNNKEL (reference sequence). CDR3 nucleotides: TGTGCCAGCAGCCAACAGGGGCAGTATTCACCCCTCCACTTT. This codes for CASSQQGQYSPLHF.

The J gene is TRBJ2-5, the V gene TRBV18, with D uncertain. The V end lost 6 bases, the J end lost 0 bases, and 14 bases lay between the germline ends. Germline V CDR1 and CDR2: KGHSH, LQKENI. The CDR3 sequence is 15 residues long. The CDR3 spells CASSQGYSYQETQYF. CDR3 DNA sequence: TGTGCCAGCTCTCAAGGTTACAGCTACCAAGAGACCCAGTACTTC.

By share of the sample, this clonotype is medium-sized. This chain uses TRBV3-1 with TRBJ2-5, with 7 positions matching TRBD1. The trim removed 0 bases at V and 4 bases at J, leaving 5 bases unmatched. Germline loops: CDR1 LGHDT, CDR2 YNNKEL (reference sequence). This CDR3 spans 15 amino acids. CDR3 bases: TGTGCCAGCAGCCAAGATGGACAGGTCGCAGAGACCCAGTACTTC. Translation: CASSQDGQVAETQYF.

V usage is TRBV28 and J usage is TRBJ1-2, with 8 bases that match TRBD1. The CDR3 extends over 13 amino acids. With 6 bases clipped from V and 8 bases from J, the junction kept 8 bases outside the gene matches. The germline CDR1 and CDR2 sequences are MDHEN and SYDVKM. The CDR3 region is CASRDPGGEGYTF. The CDR3 DNA sequence: TGTGCCAGCAGAGACCCAGGGGGCGAGGGCTACACCTTC.

The chain couples TRBV7-2 to TRBJ2-7, with 13 bases that match TRBD2. Germline lookup yields CDR1 SGHTA and CDR2 FQGNSA. The CDR3 loop spans 17 amino acids. V trimming: 2 bases; J trimming: 6 bases; junction bases outside the gene matches: 10. The CDR3 region is CASSLPTSGRPWSEQYF. The CDR3 DNA reads as TGTGCCAGCAGCTTACCGACTAGCGGGAGGCCGTGGTCCGAGCAGTACTTC.

In its sample, this clonotype was seen many times. The V and J genes are TRBV28 and TRBJ2-5, with D maybe TRBD2 (5 bases). The germline gives CDR1 MDHEN, CDR2 SYDVKM. This CDR3 contains 16 residues. Trimming took off 6 bases at V and 5 bases at J, with 22 bases between the two ends. As DNA, the CDR3 is TGTGCCAGCAGATCTAACACGGAGGTGTTTTTGGAGACCCAGTACTTC. Translation gives CASRSNTEVFLETQYF.